The clone carrying this T cell receptor (beta chain) was picked up a small number of times. Its antigen is currently unknown. RNA extraction was followed by reverse transcription into cDNA, which acted as the sequencing template. The data were produced by immunoSEQ multiplex PCR, yet TCRdb's version contains in-frame clones alone and is incomplete. The sample includes 150,000 to 200,000 clones, 55% of them seen just once. CDR1 is KGHSH, CDR2 LQKENI, per germline. The CDR3 length is 14 residues. V lost 3 bases and J lost 5; bases outside the gene matches: 4. This sample was included in a study of CD8+ T cells in alopecia areata. Study outcomes and limitations: Across lesional scalp, and particularly alopecia totalis/universalis, clonality surpassed that of normal scalp. Scalp sequencing also captures normal skin's resident alphabeta T cells.

Starting from PBMCs, sorting isolated CD4+ and CD8+ T cells. Sequencing used CD4+ T cells sorted from blood. This chain uses TRBV18 with TRBJ2-5; TRBD1 matches at 9 bases. The clonotype originates from a human donor in good health. The chain's CDR3 is CASSPTGGAETQYF. The CDR3 DNA reads as TGTGCCAGCTCACCTACAGGGGGCGCGGAGACCCAGTACTTC.